This TCR beta chain stems from a study of CXCR3-negative and CXCR3-positive naive CD8 T cells. Germline V gene sequence: CDR1 SEHNR, CDR2 FQNEAQ (reference sequence). This CDR3 is 15 amino acids long. Cells classed as naive CD8+ T cells were CD45RO-CCR7+CD27+CD95-. Overall study results and limits: Much lower diversity was found in memory CD8+ cells, while both naive subsets had comparably high diversity.

Researchers prepared the TRB cDNA libraries using 5' RACE with UMI labels. Using the 5' RACE reads, TCRdb records one entry per CDR3 protein without DNA. This sample lists tens of thousands of distinct CDR3 sequences; its ten largest clones have about 1.4%. To note about this clonotype: Antigen unknown.

The TCR sequence derives from a human donor in good health. Some clones in this sample may be carry-over from other donors' samples. The sequenced material came from naive CXCR3- CD8+ T cells from blood. Subset reported: CD45RO-CCR7+CD27+CD95- naive CD8+ T cells lacking CXCR3 (TNR3-). The chain is built from TRBV7-9 and TRBJ2-2; TCRdb's D call, TRBD2, is unchecked because there is no DNA. The CDR3 reads CASSLGLADTEELFF.